The present entry profiles one TCR beta chain with its context. Its cognate antigen is unknown. This specimen comes from a study of vaccination effects on CD4 cells after COVID-19. Overall study context: Sampling occurred a median 72 days post second dose, range 14 to 241. The culture medium for 2 million or so PBMC per well included roughly 10 IU/ml IL-2 and 9 to 10 ug/ml peptides.

The protocol was immunoSEQ multiplex PCR, while the TCRdb copy is restricted to in-frame clones and leaves out a portion. In the table there are tens of thousands of clones, around 70% of which are singletons. Trimming took off 9 bases at V and 5 bases at J, with 15 bases between the two ends. This CDR3 contains 13 residues. CDR1 and CDR2 (germline): KGHDR, SFDVKD. The authors isolated CD4+ T cells after roughly eleven days of culture. Everyone in the study got two shots of either the BNT162b2 or mRNA-1273 vaccine. Half-medium replacement with IL-2 medium occurred on days 3 and 7. The clonotype was recovered from a human donor who received a COVID-19 vaccine. The sample consisted of CD4+ T cells from PBMCs cultured without peptide, taken after COVID-19 vaccination. The gene calls are TRBV24-1 and TRBJ2-5, with D possibly being TRBD1 (5 bases). The CDR3 nucleotides read TGTGCCACCGGAGAAGGGGCACTGGAGACCCAGTACTTC. Protein sequence: CATGEGALETQYF.